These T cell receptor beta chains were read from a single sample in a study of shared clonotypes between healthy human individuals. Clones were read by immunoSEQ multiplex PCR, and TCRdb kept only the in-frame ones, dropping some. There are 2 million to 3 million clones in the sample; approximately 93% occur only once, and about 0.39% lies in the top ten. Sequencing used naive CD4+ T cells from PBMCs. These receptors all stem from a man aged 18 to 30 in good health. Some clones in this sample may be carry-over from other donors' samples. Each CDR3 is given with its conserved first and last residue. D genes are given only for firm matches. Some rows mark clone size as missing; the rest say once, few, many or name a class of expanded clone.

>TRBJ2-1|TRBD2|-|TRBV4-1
CASSQESVASGANEQFF
TGCGCCAGCAGCCAAGAATCTGTGGCTAGCGGGGCCAATGAGCAGTTCTTC
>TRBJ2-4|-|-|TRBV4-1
CASSQDPGRGENIQYF
TGCGCCAGCAGCCAAGATCCGGGCAGGGGGGAAAACATTCAGTACTTC
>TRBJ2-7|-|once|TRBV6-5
CASRGGALSSYEQYF
TGTGCCAGCCGGGGCGGGGCCCTCAGCTCCTACGAGCAGTACTTC
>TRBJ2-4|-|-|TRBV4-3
CASSQSSLNIQYF
TGCGCCAGCAGCCAATCTAGTTTGAACATTCAGTACTTC
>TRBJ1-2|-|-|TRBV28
CASSLEGWYTF
TGTGCCAGCAGTCTTGAGGGTTGGTACACCTTC
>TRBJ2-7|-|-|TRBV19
CASSGGEAGFYEQYF
TGTGCCAGTAGTGGCGGTGAGGCAGGCTTCTACGAGCAGTACTTC
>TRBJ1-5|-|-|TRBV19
CASSHYRGHLSNQPQHF
TGTGCCAGTAGTCACTACCGAGGACACCTAAGCAATCAGCCCCAGCATTTT
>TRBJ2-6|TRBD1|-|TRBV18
CASSPMGQGSGANVLTF
TGTGCCAGCTCACCGATGGGACAGGGATCTGGGGCCAACGTCCTGACTTTC
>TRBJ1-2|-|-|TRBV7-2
CASSPTGYGYTF
TGTGCCAGCAGCCCGACGGGCTATGGCTACACCTTC
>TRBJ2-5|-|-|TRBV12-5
CASGLVNPPGTQYF
TGTGCTAGTGGTTTGGTGAATCCCCCAGGGACCCAGTACTTC
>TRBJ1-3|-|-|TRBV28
CASSLGGFPGNTIYF
TGTGCCAGCAGTTTGGGGGGGTTTCCTGGAAACACCATATATTTT
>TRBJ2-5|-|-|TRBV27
CASSPGDSQETQYF
TGTGCCAGCAGTCCGGGGGACAGCCAAGAGACCCAGTACTTC
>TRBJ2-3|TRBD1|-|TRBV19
CASRQGQGRTDTQYF
TGTGCCAGTAGGCAGGGACAGGGGAGGACAGATACGCAGTATTTT
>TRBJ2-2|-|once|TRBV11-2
CASSEFSGPGELFF
TGTGCCAGCAGCGAATTTAGTGGGCCCGGGGAGCTGTTTTTT
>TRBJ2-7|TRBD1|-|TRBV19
CASSDPRTGTAYEQYF
TGTGCCAGCAGCGATCCCCGGACAGGGACGGCCTACGAGCAGTACTTC
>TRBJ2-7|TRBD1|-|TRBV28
CASTTGGGYEQYF
TGTGCCAGCACGACAGGGGGTGGATACGAGCAGTACTTC
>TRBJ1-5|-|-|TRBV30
CAWSGPRGGNQPQHF
TGTGCCTGGAGTGGACCCCGTGGGGGCAATCAGCCCCAGCATTTT
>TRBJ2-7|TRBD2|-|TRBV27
CASSFTTSAGPYEQYF
TGTGCCAGCAGTTTCACGACTAGCGCAGGTCCCTACGAGCAGTACTTC
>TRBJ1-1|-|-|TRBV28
CASSLPGSEAFF
TGTGCCAGCAGTTTACCGGGCTCTGAAGCTTTCTTT
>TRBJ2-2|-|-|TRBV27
CASSLAGRTGELFF
TGTGCCAGCAGTTTAGCTGGTAGAACCGGGGAGCTGTTTTTT
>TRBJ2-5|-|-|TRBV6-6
CASTFTPFQETQYF
TGTGCCAGCACCTTTACGCCTTTCCAAGAGACCCAGTACTTC
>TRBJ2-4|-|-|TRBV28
CASSPHSRGKNIQYF
TGTGCCAGCAGTCCCCATAGCCGGGGGAAAAACATTCAGTACTTC
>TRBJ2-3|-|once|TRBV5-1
CASSLVRQDTDTQYF
TGCGCCAGCAGCTTGGTAAGACAGGACACAGATACGCAGTATTTT
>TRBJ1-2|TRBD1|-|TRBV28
CASSLQPGQGDYGYTF
TGTGCCAGCAGTTTACAGCCGGGACAGGGGGACTATGGCTACACCTTC
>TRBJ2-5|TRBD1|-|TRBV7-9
CASSLQGEQYF
TGTGCCAGCAGCCTACAGGGGGAGCAGTACTTC
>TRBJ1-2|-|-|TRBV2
CASSVLPAYGYTF
TGTGCCAGCTCGGTCCTCCCCGCCTATGGCTACACCTTC
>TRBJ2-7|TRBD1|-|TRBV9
CASSARDRGKEQYF
TGTGCCAGCAGCGCCCGGGACAGAGGAAAAGAGCAGTACTTC
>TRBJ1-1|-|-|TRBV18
CASSPTNYPRGTEAFF
TGTGCCAGCTCACCAACCAACTACCCGAGGGGAACTGAAGCTTTCTTT
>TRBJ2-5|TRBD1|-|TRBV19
CASRPGQAETQYF
TGTGCCAGTAGACCCGGACAGGCGGAGACCCAGTACTTC
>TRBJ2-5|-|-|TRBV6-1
CASIGTVLFRETQYF
TGTGCCAGCATCGGGACGGTGCTGTTTAGAGAGACCCAGTACTTC
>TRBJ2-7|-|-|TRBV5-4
CASSATSSYEQYF
TGTGCCAGCAGCGCGACAAGCTCCTACGAGCAGTACTTC
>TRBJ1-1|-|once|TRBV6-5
CASSRSGGKNTEAFF
TGTGCCAGCAGCCGGAGCGGGGGAAAGAACACTGAAGCTTTCTTT
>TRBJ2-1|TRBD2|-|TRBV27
CASSISGTSGTHEQFF
TGTGCCAGCAGTATCTCCGGGACTAGCGGGACCCATGAGCAGTTCTTC
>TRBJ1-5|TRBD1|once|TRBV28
CASNKGAGQPQHF
TGTGCCAGCAATAAGGGGGCAGGGCAGCCCCAGCATTTT
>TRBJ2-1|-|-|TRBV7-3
CASSSTGWGNEQFF
TGTGCCAGCAGCTCTACAGGGTGGGGCAATGAGCAGTTCTTC
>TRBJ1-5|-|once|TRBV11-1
CASSLNRDQPQHF
TGTGCCAGCAGCTTAAACAGGGATCAGCCCCAGCATTTT
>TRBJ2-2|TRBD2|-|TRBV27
CASSLFGVAGGPDTGELFF
TGTGCCAGCAGTTTATTTGGGGTAGCGGGAGGGCCGGACACCGGGGAGCTGTTTTTT
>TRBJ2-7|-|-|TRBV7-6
CASSPNWEQYF
TGTGCCAGCAGCCCTAACTGGGAGCAGTACTTC
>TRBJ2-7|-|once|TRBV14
CASSHGHSYEQYF
TGTGCCAGCAGCCATGGCCATTCCTACGAGCAGTACTTC
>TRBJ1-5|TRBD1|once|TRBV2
CASSERTGGSQPQHF
TGTGCCAGCAGTGAAAGAACAGGGGGTTCTCAGCCCCAGCATTTT
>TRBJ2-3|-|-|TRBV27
CASRPSVGDTQYF
TGTGCCAGCCGCCCCTCTGTGGGGGATACGCAGTATTTT
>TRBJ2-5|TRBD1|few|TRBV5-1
CASSFQGQNQETQYF
TGCGCCAGCAGCTTCCAGGGACAGAACCAAGAGACCCAGTACTTC
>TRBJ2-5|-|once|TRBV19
CASSIVPPRETQYF
TGTGCCAGTAGTATAGTACCCCCCAGGGAGACCCAGTACTTC
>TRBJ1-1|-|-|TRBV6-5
CASRPPGLTTEAFF
TGTGCCAGCAGACCCCCAGGGCTTACCACTGAAGCTTTCTTT
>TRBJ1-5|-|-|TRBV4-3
CASSRDTLNQPQHF
TGCGCCAGCAGCAGGGACACCCTCAATCAGCCCCAGCATTTT
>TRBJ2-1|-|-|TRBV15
CATSRDRLLPYNEQFF
TGTGCCACCAGCAGAGATCGCTTGCTCCCCTACAATGAGCAGTTCTTC
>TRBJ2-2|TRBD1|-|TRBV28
CASSLKPGQGVPGELFF
TGTGCCAGCAGTCTAAAACCTGGACAGGGGGTCCCCGGGGAGCTGTTTTTT
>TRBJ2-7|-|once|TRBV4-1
CASSQRGDAPSYEQYF
TGCGCCAGCAGCCAAAGGGGGGACGCACCCTCCTACGAGCAGTACTTC
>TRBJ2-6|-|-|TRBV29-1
CSVEGFSGANILTF
TGCAGCGTTGAGGGGTTCTCTGGGGCCAACATCCTGACTTTC
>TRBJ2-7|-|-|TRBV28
CASSLSGASSYEQYF
TGTGCCAGCAGTTTATCTGGGGCAAGCTCCTACGAGCAGTACTTC
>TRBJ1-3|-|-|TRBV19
CASSPGTSGNTIYF
TGTGCCAGTAGTCCGGGGACCTCTGGAAACACCATATATTTT
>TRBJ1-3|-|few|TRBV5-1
CASSPGGSTGNTIYF
TGCGCCAGCAGCCCCGGGGGGTCAACTGGAAACACCATATATTTT
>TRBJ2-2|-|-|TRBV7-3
CASSLMRGNTGELFF
TGTGCCAGCAGCTTAATGCGCGGGAACACCGGGGAGCTGTTTTTT
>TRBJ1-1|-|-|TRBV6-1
CASSGRTGGNTEAFF
TGTGCCAGCAGTGGTAGGACGGGAGGGAACACTGAAGCTTTCTTT
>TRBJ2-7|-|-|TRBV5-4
CASSLNSGGTYEQYF
TGTGCCAGCAGCCTCAACTCCGGGGGTACCTACGAGCAGTACTTC